Reported below is one TCR beta chain. Clones were sequenced by immunoSEQ multiplex PCR, and TCRdb holds only the in-frame ones, with some missing. The sample includes roughly 75,000 clones, over 75% of them seen just once. This entry belongs to a study of OX40 agonist ivuxolimab in advanced cancers. CDR3 size: 13 residues. V lost 1 base and J 8 bases, leaving 8 bases between the germline ends. Germline V gene lookup returns CDR1 SGHDN and CDR2 FVKESK. This chain joins TRBV14 and TRBJ2-2; perhaps TRBD2 as D (5 bases). The receptor was isolated from an adult with an advanced solid tumor such as melanoma, head and neck, liver or kidney cancer. The input for sequencing was CD4+ or CD8+ T cells sorted from blood, taken in a trial of the OX40 agonist ivuxolimab. CDR3 sequence: CASSQVAKGELFF. The CDR3, as DNA: TGTGCCAGCAGCCAAGTAGCGAAAGGGGAGCTGTTTTTT. The full variable domain, in which reference TRBV14 and TRBJ2-2 provide the parts outside the CDR3, is EAGVTQFPSHSVIEKGQTVTLRCDPISGHDNLYWYRRVMGKEIKFLLHFVKESKQDESGMPNNRFLAERTGGTYSTLKVQPAELEDSGVYFCASSQVAKGELFFGEGSRLTVL.